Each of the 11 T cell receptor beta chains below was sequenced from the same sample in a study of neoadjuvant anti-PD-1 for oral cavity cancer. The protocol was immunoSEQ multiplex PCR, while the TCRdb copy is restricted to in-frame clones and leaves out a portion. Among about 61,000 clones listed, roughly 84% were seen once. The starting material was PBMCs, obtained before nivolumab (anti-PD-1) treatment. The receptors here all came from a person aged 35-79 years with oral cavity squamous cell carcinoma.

CDR3 loop: CASRTDTLSGNTIYF. The CDR3 bases are TGTGCCAGCAGGACCGACACGCTCTCTGGAAACACCATATATTTT. The rearrangement joins TRBV6-1 to TRBJ1-3; no clear D gene. In germline, CDR1 is MNHNS, CDR2 SASEGT. This CDR3 has 15 residues. The V and J ends lost 6 bases and 0 bases respectively, with 12 bases between them.

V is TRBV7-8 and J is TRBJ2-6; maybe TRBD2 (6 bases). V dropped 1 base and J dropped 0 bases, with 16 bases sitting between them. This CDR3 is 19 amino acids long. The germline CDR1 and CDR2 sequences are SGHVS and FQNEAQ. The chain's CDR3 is CASSLGRVGKLSGANVLTF. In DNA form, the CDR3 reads TGTGCCAGCAGCTTAGGGAGGGTGGGAAAGCTCTCTGGGGCCAACGTCCTGACTTTC.

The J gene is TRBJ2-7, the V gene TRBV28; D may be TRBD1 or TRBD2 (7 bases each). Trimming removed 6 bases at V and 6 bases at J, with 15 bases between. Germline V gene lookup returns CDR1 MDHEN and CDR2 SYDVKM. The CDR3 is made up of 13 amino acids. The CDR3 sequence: CASRPQGGREQYF. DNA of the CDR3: TGTGCCAGCAGGCCCCAGGGGGGGCGCGAGCAGTACTTC.

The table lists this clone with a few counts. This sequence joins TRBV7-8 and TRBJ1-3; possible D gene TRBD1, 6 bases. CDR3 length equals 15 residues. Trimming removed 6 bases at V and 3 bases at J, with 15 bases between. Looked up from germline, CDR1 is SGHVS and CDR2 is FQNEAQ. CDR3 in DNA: TGTGCCAGCAGACTAGAGGGGGGGCTTGGAAACACCATATATTTT. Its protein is CASRLEGGLGNTIYF.

The CDR3: CASRLTGGEAFF. For the CDR3, the DNA is TGTGCCAGCAGACTAACAGGGGGCGAAGCTTTCTTT. The genes are TRBV11-2 and TRBJ1-1; 9 bases match TRBD1. Germline values: CDR1 SGHAT, CDR2 FQNNGV. V trimming: 6 bases; J trimming: 8 bases; junction bases outside the gene matches: 4. This CDR3 has 12 residues.

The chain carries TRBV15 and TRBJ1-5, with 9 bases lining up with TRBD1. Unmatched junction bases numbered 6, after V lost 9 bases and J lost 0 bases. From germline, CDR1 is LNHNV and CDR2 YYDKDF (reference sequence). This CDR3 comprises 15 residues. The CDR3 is CATRQGGYSNQPQHF. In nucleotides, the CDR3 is TGTGCCACGAGACAGGGGGGGTATAGCAATCAGCCCCAGCATTTT.

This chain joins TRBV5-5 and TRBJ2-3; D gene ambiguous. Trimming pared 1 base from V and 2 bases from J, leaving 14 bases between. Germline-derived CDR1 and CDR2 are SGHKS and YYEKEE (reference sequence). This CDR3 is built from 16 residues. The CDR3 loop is CASSLTATIFTDTQYF. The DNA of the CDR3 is TGTGCCAGCAGCTTGACAGCTACAATTTTCACAGATACGCAGTATTTT.

The CDR3 is CASIPTGVDTEAFF. CDR3 DNA: TGTGCCAGCATACCGACAGGGGTTGACACTGAAGCTTTCTTT. V gene TRBV2 combines with J gene TRBJ1-1; 8 bases match TRBD1. The junction had 7 bases not matched to a gene; V was cut back by 7 bases and J by 3 bases. CDR3 length equals 14 residues. Germline CDR1 is SNHLY and CDR2 is FYNNEI.

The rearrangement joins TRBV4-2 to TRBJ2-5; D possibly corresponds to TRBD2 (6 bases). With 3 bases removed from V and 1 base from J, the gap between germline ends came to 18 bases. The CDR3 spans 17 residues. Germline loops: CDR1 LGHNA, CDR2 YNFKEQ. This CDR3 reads CASSHIGASATQETQYF. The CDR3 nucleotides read TGTGCCAGCAGCCATATAGGGGCTAGCGCCACCCAAGAGACCCAGTACTTC.

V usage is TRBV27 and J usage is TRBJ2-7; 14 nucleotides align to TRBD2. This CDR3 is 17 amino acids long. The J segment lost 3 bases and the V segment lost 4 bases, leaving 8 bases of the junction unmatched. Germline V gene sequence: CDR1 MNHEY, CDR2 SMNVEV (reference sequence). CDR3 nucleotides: TGTGCCAGCAGTTCCCGCGGGACTAGCGGGAGTAGCTACGAGCAGTACTTC. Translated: CASSSRGTSGSSYEQYF.

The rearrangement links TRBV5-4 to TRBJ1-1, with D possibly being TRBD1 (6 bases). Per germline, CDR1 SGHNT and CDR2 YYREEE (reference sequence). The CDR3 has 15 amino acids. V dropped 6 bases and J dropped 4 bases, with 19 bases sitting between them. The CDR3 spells CASTSKPGASTEAFF. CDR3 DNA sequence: TGTGCCAGCACCTCAAAGCCGGGGGCGAGCACTGAAGCTTTCTTT.